One T cell receptor beta chain is described in this entry. TCRdb re-called the 5' RACE reads and shows each CDR3 protein once, DNA omitted. This sample's table reports roughly 150,000 distinct CDR3 sequences. This sample was included in a study of monozygotic twins with inflammatory bowel disease. The length of the CDR3 is 16 residues. In germline, CDR1 is DFQATT, CDR2 SNEGSKA (reference sequence). The rearrangement links TRBV20-1 to TRBJ2-5; the TCRdb D gene call, TRBD2, has no DNA to confirm it. This TCR came from a human donor with ulcerative colitis or Crohn's disease, or a healthy co-twin of an affected twin (not recorded which). What was sequenced was blood. The CDR3 sequence: CSARGQTIRTQETQYF.